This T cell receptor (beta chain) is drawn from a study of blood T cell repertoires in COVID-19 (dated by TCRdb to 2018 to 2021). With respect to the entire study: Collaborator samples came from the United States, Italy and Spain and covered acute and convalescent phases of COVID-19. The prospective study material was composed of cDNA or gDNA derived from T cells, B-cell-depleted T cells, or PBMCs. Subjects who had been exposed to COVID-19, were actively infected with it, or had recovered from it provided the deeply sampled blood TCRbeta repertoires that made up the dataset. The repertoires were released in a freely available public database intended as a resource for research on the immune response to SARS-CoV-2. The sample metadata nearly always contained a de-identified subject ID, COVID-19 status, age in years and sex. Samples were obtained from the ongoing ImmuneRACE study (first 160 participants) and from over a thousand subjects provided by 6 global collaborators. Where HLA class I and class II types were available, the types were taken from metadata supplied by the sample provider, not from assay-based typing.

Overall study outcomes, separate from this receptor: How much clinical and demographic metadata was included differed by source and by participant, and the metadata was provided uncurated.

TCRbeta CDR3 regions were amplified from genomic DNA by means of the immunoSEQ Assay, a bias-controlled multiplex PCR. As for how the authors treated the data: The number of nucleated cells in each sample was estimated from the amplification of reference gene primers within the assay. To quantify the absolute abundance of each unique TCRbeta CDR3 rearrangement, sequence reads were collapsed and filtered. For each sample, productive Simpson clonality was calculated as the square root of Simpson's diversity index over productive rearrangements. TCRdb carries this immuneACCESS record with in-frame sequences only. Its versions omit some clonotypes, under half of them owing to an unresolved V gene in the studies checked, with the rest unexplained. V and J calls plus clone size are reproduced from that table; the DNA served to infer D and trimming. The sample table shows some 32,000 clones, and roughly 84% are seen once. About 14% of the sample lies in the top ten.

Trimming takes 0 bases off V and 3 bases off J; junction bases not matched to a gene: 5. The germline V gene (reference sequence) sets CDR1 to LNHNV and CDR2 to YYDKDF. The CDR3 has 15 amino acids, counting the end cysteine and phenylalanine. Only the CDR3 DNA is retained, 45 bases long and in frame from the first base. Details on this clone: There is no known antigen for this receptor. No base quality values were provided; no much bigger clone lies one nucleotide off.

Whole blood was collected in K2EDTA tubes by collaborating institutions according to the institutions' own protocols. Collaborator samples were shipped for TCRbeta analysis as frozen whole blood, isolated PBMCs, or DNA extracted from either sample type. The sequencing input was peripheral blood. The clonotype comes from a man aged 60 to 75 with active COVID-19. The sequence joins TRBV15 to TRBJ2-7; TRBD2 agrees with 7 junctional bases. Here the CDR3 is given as CATSRDLGGYYEQYF. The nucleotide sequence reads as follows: TGTGCCACCAGCAGAGATCTCGGGGGGTACTACGAGCAGTACTTC.